The sequence of this T cell receptor (beta chain) was determined in a study of blood T cell repertoires in COVID-19 (dated by TCRdb to 2019 to 2021). With respect to the entire study: Samples from collaborators originated in the United States, Italy and Spain and spanned both the acute and convalescent phases of COVID-19. The samples were drawn from the first 160 participants of the ongoing ImmuneRACE study and from over 950 subjects provided by 6 global collaborators. A de-identified subject ID, COVID-19 status, age in years and sex were almost always included in the sample metadata. The material from the prospective study consisted of cDNA or gDNA derived from T cells, B-cell-depleted T cells, or PBMCs. Where available, HLA class I and class II types were taken from metadata supplied by the sample provider and were not determined by assay-based typing. A freely available public database, intended as a resource for researchers studying the immune response to SARS-CoV-2, is where the repertoires were released. Subjects who had been exposed to COVID-19, were actively infected with it, or had recovered from it provided the deeply sampled blood TCRbeta repertoires that made up the dataset. Overall study outcomes, separate from this receptor: How much clinical and demographic metadata was included differed by source and by participant, and the metadata was provided uncurated.

Concerning this clone itself: Its antigen is currently not known. Qualities for individual bases were not recorded, and no much larger clone is one base off.

Each collaborating institution followed its own protocols to collect whole blood in K2EDTA tubes. For TCRbeta analysis, collaborator samples were shipped as frozen whole blood, as isolated PBMCs, or as DNA extracted from either sample type. TCRbeta CDR3 regions were amplified from genomic DNA by means of the immunoSEQ Assay, a bias-controlled multiplex PCR. On the study's bioinformatics: Within the assay, amplification of reference gene primers was used to estimate how many nucleated cells each sample contained. To quantify the absolute abundance of each unique TCRbeta CDR3 rearrangement, sequence reads were collapsed and filtered. For each sample, productive Simpson clonality was calculated as the square root of Simpson's diversity index across productive rearrangements. TCRdb took over this immuneACCESS table, retaining in-frame rearrangements with V and J assigned. Such tables are incomplete; in checked studies, under half of the missing clones stem from an unresolved V gene, and the remainder is unexplained. V and J calls and clone size follow that table, whereas D and trimming were derived from the DNA. Counted in this sample were about 55,000 clones; 85% of them appeared once. The top ten constitute 15% to 20% of the sample.

The CDR3, from cysteine to phenylalanine, totals 13 residues. Only CDR3 DNA remains: 39 bases, in frame from the first base. CDR1 and CDR2 are drawn from the germline V gene (reference sequence): WNHNN, SYGVQD. The trim is 9 bases for V and 3 bases for J, with a gap of 14 bases between the germline ends. The sequence links TRBV10-1 to TRBJ1-2, and possibly TRBD1, on 5 matching bases. This receptor was identified in a human donor in a cohort sampled during active COVID-19. The sample comprised peripheral blood. For the CDR3, the sequence is CARRKTAHYGYTF. The DNA is TGCGCCAGACGTAAGACAGCTCACTATGGCTACACCTTC.